This T cell receptor beta chain appears in the sequencing data of a study of read filtering for tumor transcriptome and immune sequencing. For the study at large: RNA-seq yielded only roughly 75 to 1,300 TCR reads, IR-seq about 4 to 10.27 million.

Bone marrow was sampled from every patient at the time of active disease. The study, taken as a whole, reports: Correlation between methods rose after single-read clonotypes were removed.

As regards this clonotype: Its target is unknown. A much more abundant neighbour one base away suggests this may be a read error.

This library used about 360 ng RNA and molecular barcoded adaptors spanning alpha/delta and beta/gamma chains. TCRdb re-analysed the reads in MiXCR, keeping a single row per CDR3 protein. Counted here are more than 70,000 distinct CDR3 sequences, about 22% occurring once; the ten biggest clones make up about an eighth. The receptor was isolated from a donor at least 40 years old with multiple myeloma. Input material: a population of CD138-negative cells sorted from bone marrow.

CDR3 loop: CASSLSKETQHF. The CDR3 nucleotides are TGTGCCAGCAGCTTGTCGAAAGAGACCCAGCACTTC. The chain recombines TRBV7-9 with TRBJ2-5; D is uncertain. CDR3 length: 12 residues. The V gene's germline CDR1 is SEHNR and CDR2 FQNEAQ (reference sequence).